Below, one TCR beta chain is given with its context. By how much of the sample it makes up, this clonotype is medium-sized (0.01 to 0.1%). The clone's antigen remains unknown. Base qualities are not recorded, but no much larger clone differs from it by a single base. Its CDR3 holds 14 amino acids, cysteine through phenylalanine. Only CDR3 DNA is held: 42 bases, read in frame from base 1. In the germline V gene (reference sequence), CDR1 corresponds to SEHNR and CDR2 to FQNEAQ. Clipping removes 4 bases from V and 8 bases from J, with 2 as the unmatched junction base count. This specimen comes from a study of human CD8 memory T cell subsets (dated by TCRdb to the early 2020s). Some background on the complete study: To assess clonal relationships, the TCRbeta repertoires of stem-like (TSTEM), progenitor exhausted-like (TPEX) and effector memory CD8+ T cell subsets were compared. TCRbeta repertoires were obtained from a handful of donors, each contributing TSTEM, TPEX and effector memory subsets. The full study reports these points: Only TCRbeta chains were sequenced, and repertoire comparisons rested on a handful of donors tested with paired t-tests and Bonferroni correction. The stem-like TSTEM and TPEX subsets each shared clonotypes with effector memory cells, but the TSTEM and TPEX repertoires had minimal overlap with each other, suggesting distinct antigen spectra. Normalized Shannon-Wiener diversity was similarly high in the TSTEM and TPEX subsets, while the effector memory subsets were comparatively less diverse. Based on Chao1 estimates, TSTEM subsets appeared to have greater repertoire diversity than TPEX subsets, which may reflect a broader range of specificities.

A Human TCR Profiling Kit was used to prepare UMI-labeled 5' RACE TCRbeta libraries. Every TCRbeta library was prepared in parallel with an identical number of PCR cycles. As for the authors' bioinformatics: The number of functional CDR3beta clonotypes in each TCRbeta library ranged from about 2,900 to 20,000. MIGEC 1.2.9 was used for UMI extraction and consensus assembly, with at least three reads per UMI being required. MiXCR 3.0.3 was used to extract in-frame CDR3beta repertoires. Each sample was downsampled to 42,000 randomly selected UMIs before diversity metrics were computed in VDJtools 1.2.1. For the top 3,000 clones of each sample pair, the repertoire overlap metrics D, R and F2 were calculated in VDJtools. TCRdb reworked the public reads: Q25 trimming with fastp, MiXCR clone assembly, productive beta chains retained. One record per CDR3 amino acid sequence lists the most common genes and DNA. The authors' filters were not applied to this entry. For this sample the table gives roughly 8,300 distinct CDR3 sequences, of which around 4% were detected only once. Together, the top ten hold less than 45% of the sample.

Density gradient separation was used to isolate peripheral blood mononuclear cells from healthy donor buffy coats. The study enriched total CD8+ T cells through negative magnetic separation using EasySep or MojoSort CD8+ T cell isolation kits. An RNeasy Mini Kit was used to extract total RNA from duplicate vials of approximately 140,000 sorted CD8+ T cells per subset. PBMCs were used either fresh or after being cryopreserved in fetal bovine serum containing around 9.4% DMSO. CD8+ T cell subsets were sorted to purity by fluorescence-activated cell sorting on a FACSAria III. The TCR sequence derives from a human donor in good health. Sequencing used CD8+ T cells from PBMCs. Recombination joined TRBV7-9 with TRBJ1-6, and 10 junction bases match TRBD1. The CDR3 reads CASSSGTGDSPLHF. The DNA reads TGTGCCAGCAGCTCAGGGACAGGGGATTCACCCCTCCACTTT.